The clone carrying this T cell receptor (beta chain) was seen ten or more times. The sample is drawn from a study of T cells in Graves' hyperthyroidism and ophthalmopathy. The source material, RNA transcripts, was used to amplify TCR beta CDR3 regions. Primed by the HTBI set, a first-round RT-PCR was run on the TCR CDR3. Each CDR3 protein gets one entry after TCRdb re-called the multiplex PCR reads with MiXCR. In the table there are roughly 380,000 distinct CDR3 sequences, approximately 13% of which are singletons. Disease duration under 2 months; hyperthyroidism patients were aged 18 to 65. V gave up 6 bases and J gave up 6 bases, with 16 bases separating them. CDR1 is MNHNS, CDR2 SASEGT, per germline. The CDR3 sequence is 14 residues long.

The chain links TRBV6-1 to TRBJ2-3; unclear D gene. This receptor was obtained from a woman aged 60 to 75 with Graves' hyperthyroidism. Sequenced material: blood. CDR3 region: CASSYAGRIDTQYF. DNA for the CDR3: TGTGCCAGCAGCTACGCAGGAAGGATTGATACGCAGTATTTT.